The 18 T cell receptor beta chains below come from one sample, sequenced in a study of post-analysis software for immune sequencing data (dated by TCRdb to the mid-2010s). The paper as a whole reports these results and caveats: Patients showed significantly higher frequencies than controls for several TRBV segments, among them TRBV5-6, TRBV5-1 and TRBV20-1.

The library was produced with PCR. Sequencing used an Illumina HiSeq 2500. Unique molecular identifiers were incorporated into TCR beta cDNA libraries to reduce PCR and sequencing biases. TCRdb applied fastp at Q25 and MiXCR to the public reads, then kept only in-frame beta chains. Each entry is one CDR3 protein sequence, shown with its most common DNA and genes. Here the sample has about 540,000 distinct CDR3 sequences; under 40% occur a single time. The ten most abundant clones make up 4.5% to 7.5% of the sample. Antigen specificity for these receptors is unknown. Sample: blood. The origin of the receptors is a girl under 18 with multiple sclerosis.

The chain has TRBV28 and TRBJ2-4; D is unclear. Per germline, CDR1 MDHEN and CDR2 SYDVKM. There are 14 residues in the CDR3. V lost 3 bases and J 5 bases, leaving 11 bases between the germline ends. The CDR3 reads CASSFGPLQNIQYF. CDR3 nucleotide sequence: TGTGCCAGCAGTTTTGGCCCCTTGCAAAACATTCAGTACTTC.

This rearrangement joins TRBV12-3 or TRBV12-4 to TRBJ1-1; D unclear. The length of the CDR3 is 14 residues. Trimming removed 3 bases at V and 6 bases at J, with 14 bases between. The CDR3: CASSFLLLQAEAFF. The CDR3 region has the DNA TGTGCCAGCAGTTTCCTCCTCCTCCAGGCTGAAGCTTTCTTT.

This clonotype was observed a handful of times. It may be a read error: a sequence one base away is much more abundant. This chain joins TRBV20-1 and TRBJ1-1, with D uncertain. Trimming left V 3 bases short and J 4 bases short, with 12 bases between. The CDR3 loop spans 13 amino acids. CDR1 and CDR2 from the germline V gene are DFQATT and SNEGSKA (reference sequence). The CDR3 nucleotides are TGCAGTGCTAGCGAAGGTCCAACCACTGAAGCTTTCTTT. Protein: CSASEGPTTEAFF.

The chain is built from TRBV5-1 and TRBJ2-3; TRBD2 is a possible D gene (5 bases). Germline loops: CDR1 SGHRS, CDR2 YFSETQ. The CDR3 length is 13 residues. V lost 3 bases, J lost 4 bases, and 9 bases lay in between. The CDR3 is CASSSISADTQYF. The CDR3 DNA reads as TGCGCCAGCAGCTCCATTAGCGCAGATACGCAGTATTTT.

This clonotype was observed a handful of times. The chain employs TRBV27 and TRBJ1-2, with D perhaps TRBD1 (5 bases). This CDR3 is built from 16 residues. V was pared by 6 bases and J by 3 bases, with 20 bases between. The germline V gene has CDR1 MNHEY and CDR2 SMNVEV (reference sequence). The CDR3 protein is CASSFSRVGRYYGYTF. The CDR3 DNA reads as TGTGCCAGCAGCTTCTCCCGAGTGGGGCGGTACTATGGCTACACCTTC.

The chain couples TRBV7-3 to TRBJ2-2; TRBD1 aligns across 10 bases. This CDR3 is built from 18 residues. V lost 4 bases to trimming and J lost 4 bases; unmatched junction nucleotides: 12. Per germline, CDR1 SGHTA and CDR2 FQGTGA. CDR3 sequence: CASSWNPGQGLITGELFF. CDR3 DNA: TGTGCCAGCAGCTGGAACCCGGGACAGGGGTTGATCACCGGGGAGCTGTTTTTT.

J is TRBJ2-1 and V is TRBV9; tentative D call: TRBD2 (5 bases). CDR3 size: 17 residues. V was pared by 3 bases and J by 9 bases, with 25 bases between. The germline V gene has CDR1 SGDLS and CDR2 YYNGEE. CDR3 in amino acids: CASSGTFLPAAGGEQFF. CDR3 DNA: TGTGCCAGCAGCGGGACTTTCTTACCGGCTGCCGGTGGTGAGCAGTTCTTC.

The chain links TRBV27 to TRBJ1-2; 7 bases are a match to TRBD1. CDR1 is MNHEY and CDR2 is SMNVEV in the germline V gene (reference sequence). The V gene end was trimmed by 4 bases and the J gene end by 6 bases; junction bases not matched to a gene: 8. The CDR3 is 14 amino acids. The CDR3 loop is CASSWNRGNDGYTF. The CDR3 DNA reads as TGTGCCAGCAGTTGGAACAGGGGCAACGATGGCTACACCTTC.

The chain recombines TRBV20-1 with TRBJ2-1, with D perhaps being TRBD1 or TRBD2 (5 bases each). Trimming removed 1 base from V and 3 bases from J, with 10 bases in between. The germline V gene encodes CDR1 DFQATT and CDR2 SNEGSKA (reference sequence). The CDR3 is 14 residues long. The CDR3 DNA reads TGCAGTGCTAGAGGGGGGACGGACTACAATGAGCAGTTCTTC. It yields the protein CSARGGTDYNEQFF.

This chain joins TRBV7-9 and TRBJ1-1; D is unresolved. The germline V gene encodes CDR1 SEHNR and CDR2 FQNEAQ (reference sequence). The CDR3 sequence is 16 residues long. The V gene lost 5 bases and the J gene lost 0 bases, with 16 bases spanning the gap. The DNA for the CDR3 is TGTGCCAGCAGCCCCCCCGGGCCATTCATGAACACTGAAGCTTTCTTT. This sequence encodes CASSPPGPFMNTEAFF. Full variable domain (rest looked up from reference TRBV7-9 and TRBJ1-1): DTGVSQNPRHKITKRGQNVTFRCDPISEHNRLYWYRQTLGQGPEFLTYFQNEAQLEKSRLLSDRFSAERPKGSFSTLEIQRTEQGDSAMYLCASSPPGPFMNTEAFFGQGTRLTVV.

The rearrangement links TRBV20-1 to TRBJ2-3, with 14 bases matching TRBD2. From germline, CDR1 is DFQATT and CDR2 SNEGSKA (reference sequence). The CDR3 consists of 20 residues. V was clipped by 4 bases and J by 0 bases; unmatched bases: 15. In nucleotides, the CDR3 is TGCAGTGCTACCGACCCCAGGACTAGCGGGGGGACATCTAGCACAGATACGCAGTATTTT. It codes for CSATDPRTSGGTSSTDTQYF.

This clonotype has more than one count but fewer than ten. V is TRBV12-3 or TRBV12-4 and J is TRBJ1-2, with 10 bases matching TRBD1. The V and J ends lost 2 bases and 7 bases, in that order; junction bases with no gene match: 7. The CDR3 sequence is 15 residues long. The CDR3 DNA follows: TGTGCCAGCAGTTTACGACAGGGGGCCGGTATTGGCTACACCTTC. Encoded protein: CASSLRQGAGIGYTF.

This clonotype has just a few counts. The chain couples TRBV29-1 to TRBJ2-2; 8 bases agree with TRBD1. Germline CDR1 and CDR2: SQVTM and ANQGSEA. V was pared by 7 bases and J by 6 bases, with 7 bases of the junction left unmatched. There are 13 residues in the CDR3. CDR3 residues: CSGGQVVAGELFF. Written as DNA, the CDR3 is TGCAGCGGGGGACAGGTTGTAGCCGGGGAGCTGTTTTTT.

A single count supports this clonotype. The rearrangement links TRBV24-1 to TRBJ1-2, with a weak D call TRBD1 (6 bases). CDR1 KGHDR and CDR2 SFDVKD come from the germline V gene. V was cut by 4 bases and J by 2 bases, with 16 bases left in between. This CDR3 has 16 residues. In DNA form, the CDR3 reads TGTGCCACCAGTGACCCTCCCGGGACACCGAACTATGGCTACACCTTC. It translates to CATSDPPGTPNYGYTF.

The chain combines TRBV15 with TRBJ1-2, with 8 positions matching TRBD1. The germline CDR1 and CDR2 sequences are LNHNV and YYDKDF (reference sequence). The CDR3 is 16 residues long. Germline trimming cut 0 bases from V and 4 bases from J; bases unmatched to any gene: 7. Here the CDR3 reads CATSRDQTGVLYGYTF. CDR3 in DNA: TGTGCCACCAGCAGAGATCAGACAGGGGTCCTCTATGGCTACACCTTC.

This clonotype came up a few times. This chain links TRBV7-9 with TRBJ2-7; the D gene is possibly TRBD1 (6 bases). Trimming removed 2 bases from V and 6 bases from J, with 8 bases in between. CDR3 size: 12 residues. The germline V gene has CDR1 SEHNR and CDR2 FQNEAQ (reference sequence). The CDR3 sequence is CASSLTRGEQYF. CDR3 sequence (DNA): TGTGCCAGCAGCTTAACCAGGGGCGAGCAGTACTTC.

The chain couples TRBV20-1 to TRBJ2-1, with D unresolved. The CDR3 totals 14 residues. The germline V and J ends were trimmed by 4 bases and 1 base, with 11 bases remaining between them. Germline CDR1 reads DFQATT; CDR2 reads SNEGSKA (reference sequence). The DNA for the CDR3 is TGCAGTGCTACTGGCGAGATATCCTACAATGAGCAGTTCTTC. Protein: CSATGEISYNEQFF.

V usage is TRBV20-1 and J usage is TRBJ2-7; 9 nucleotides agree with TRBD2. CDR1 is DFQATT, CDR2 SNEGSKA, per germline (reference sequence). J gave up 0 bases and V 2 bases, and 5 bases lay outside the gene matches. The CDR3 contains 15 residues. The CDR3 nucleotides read TGCAGTGCTAGAAGCAGTAGCGGGAGCTCCTACGAGCAGTACTTC. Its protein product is CSARSSSGSSYEQYF.